This TCR beta chain was retrieved from a study of OX40 agonist ivuxolimab in advanced cancers. General notes on the study: The costimulatory receptor OX40 (CD134) was targeted by ivuxolimab, a fully human IgG2 agonistic monoclonal antibody. Intravenous ivuxolimab was administered to patients every 2 weeks at six dose levels: 0.01, 0.1, 0.3, 1.5, 3 and 10 mg/kg. Of the roughly 54 dose-escalation patients, hepatocellular carcinoma was present in roughly 19, melanoma in roughly 15, renal cell carcinoma in 9 and head and neck cancer in 9. In the dose-escalation cohort, approximately 82% of patients were male, and the mean age was about 55 years, with a range of roughly 20 to 80. Patients were allowed to have had prior anti-PD-1, anti-PD-L1 or anti-CTLA-4 therapy, and approximately 40% of the dose-escalation patients had previously received checkpoint inhibitors. Three dose-escalation patients achieved partial responses, one with hepatocellular carcinoma and two with cutaneous melanoma. Peripheral TCRbeta sequencing was intended to test whether TCR sequence diversity was altered and clonal T-cell expansion was caused by ivuxolimab. The paper covers the monotherapy dose-escalation part of the phase I ivuxolimab trial, which included N of about 50 patients.

V is pared back by 5 bases and J by 0 bases, with 11 bases lying between the germline termini. Spanning cysteine to phenylalanine, the CDR3 consists of 15 amino acids. Only the CDR3 region is kept as DNA, spanning 45 bases read in frame from base 1. The CDR1 and CDR2 encoded by the germline V gene are MDHEN and SYDVKM. Patients with autoimmune disease history or receiving systemic immunosuppression were excluded from the trial. In every dose cohort, peripheral blood was drawn for TCR sequencing at baseline, cycle 4 day 1, and cycle 7 day 1. Samples were obtained from an open-label, multicenter, first-in-human phase I dose-escalation trial of ivuxolimab. The trial enrolled adults with locally advanced or metastatic head and neck squamous cell, hepatocellular, melanoma or renal cell carcinoma. CD4+ and CD8+ T cells were sorted separately from peripheral blood before TCR sequencing. Summary of the overall study and its limitations: The antigen specificity of the peripheral T cells that underwent clonal expansion was not determined. At doses from 0.1 to 3.0 mg/kg, clonal expansion was seen in both CD4+ and CD8+ blood T cells between baseline and week 6. In the 0.1-3.0 mg/kg groups, partial responders were among the patients with the lowest normalized peripheral clonal expansion, particularly in CD8+ T cells. Low levels of normalized T-cell clonal expansion were also seen in some patients who did not respond. After ivuxolimab, more expanded clones were found on average in CD8+ T cells than in CD4+ T cells.

To sequence the TCRbeta CDR3 region, genomic DNA was isolated from the sorted cells. TCRbeta CDR3 regions were sequenced using the immunoSEQ Assay. The source is immuneACCESS, and TCRdb retained only in-frame sequences with V and J called. Part of the clones is not carried over; for the studies checked, unresolved V genes explain less than half of this, and the remainder is unexplained. Counted in this sample were more than 35,000 clones; around 83% of them appeared once. The leading ten clones occupy 2.4% of the sample. By its share of the sample, this clone is medium-sized (0.01 to 0.1%). Its cognate antigen has yet to be identified. No clone much larger than this one lies a single base away; base qualities are absent.

This receptor was taken from an adult with an advanced solid tumor such as melanoma, head and neck, liver or kidney cancer. The material was CD4+ or CD8+ T cells sorted from blood, obtained in a trial of the OX40 agonist ivuxolimab. This sequence uses TRBV28 and TRBJ1-3; the D gene identity is not certain. The CDR3 region reads CASSPTVNSGNTIYF. The DNA sequence reads TGTGCCAGCAGTCCCACGGTCAACTCTGGAAACACCATATATTTT.